The clone carrying this TCR beta chain was seen many times. The antigen is unknown. This sample was taken from a study of CD8 T cells in ankylosing spondylitis. Study-level points and caveats: Earlier reports found some motif variants in synovial fluid and blood in reactive arthritis. For ankylosing spondylitis blood, a TCR beta motif of about eight highly homologous variants appeared characteristic.

The CDR3 has 17 residues. Germline V gene lookup returns CDR1 MNHEY and CDR2 SVGAGI. V was clipped by 5 bases and J by 0 bases, with 14 bases between them. Quantitative 5'-RACE was performed with molecular barcodes, and it yielded the TCR beta libraries. Using its own MiXCR run on the 5' RACE reads, TCRdb lists one record per CDR3 protein. In the table there are some 180,000 distinct CDR3 sequences, roughly 18% of which are singletons. Sequenced input: blood, either unsorted or a sorted T cell fraction (not recorded which). The TCR was taken from a male donor under 30 with ankylosing spondylitis or in good health (not recorded which). The V gene is TRBV6-5, the J gene TRBJ2-6, with unresolved D. The CDR3, as DNA: TGTGCCAGCAGTACCGTACGGACGTCCTCTGGGGCCAACGTCCTGACTTTC. Its translation: CASSTVRTSSGANVLTF.